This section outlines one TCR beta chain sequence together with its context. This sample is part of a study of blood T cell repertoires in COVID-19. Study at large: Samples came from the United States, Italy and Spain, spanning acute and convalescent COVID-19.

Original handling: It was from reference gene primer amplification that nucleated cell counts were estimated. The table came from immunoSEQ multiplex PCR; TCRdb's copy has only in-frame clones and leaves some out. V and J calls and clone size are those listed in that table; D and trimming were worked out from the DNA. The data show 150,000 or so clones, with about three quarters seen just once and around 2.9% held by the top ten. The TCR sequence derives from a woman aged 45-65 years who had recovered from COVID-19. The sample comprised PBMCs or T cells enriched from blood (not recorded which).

The CDR3 reads CASSVTGDYGYTF. Written as DNA, the CDR3 is TGTGCCAGCAGCGTGACAGGGGACTATGGCTACACCTTC. V is TRBV5-4 and J is TRBJ1-2; 8 bases are shared with TRBD1. The germline V gene encodes CDR1 SGHNT and CDR2 YYREEE (reference sequence). The trim removed 4 bases at V and 3 bases at J, leaving 2 bases unmatched. The CDR3 length is 13 residues. Full variable domain (outside the CDR3, taken from reference TRBV5-4 and TRBJ1-2): ETGVTQSPTHLIKTRGQQVTLRCSSQSGHNTVSWYQQALGQGPQFIFQYYREEENGRGNFPPRFSGLQFPNYSSELNVNALELDDSALYLCASSVTGDYGYTFGSGTRLTVV.